This T cell receptor beta chain emerged from a study of blood T cell repertoires in COVID-19. Study summary: PBMCs, B-cell-depleted T cells, or T cells were the source of the cDNA or gDNA that made up the material.

Profiled with immunoSEQ multiplex PCR; TCRdb holds only in-frame clones, not every one. The table shows some 260,000 clones, with about 73% occurring only once. Germline CDR1 is GTSNPN and CDR2 is SVGIG (reference sequence). The CDR3 is made up of 13 amino acids. V gave up 0 bases and J gave up 8 bases, with 13 bases separating them. The specimen sequenced was peripheral blood. V gene TRBV30 combines with J gene TRBJ1-2; possibly TRBD1 for D (5 bases). The TCR originated in a woman of 80 years or more with acute or convalescent COVID-19. The CDR3 loop reads CAWSVLQAGGYTF. CDR3 coding DNA: TGTGCCTGGAGTGTACTGCAGGCAGGGGGCTACACCTTC.